This T cell receptor beta chain appears in the sequencing data of a study of metastatic and nonmetastatic thyroid tumors (dated by TCRdb to about 2020). For the wider study: Repertoires from peripheral blood and from tumor or nodule tissue samples of malignant and benign thyroid patients were compared.

The library was prepared using PCR. Reads for this sample came from an Illumina HiSeq 4000. High-throughput sequencing was used to profile the TCR beta-chain CDR3 region of each patient. Turning to the authors' computational methods: The researchers built a classifier to tell apart papillary thyroid cancer patients with distant metastasis, based on CDR3 differences among clinicopathological groups. To measure repertoire diversity the researchers used the Shannon index, while the Morisita-Horn index served to gauge how similar the tumor and blood repertoires were. TCRdb took the public reads, trimmed them with fastp at Q25, ran MiXCR for clone calling and kept in-frame beta chains. Clone size and V and J calls follow TCRdb, not the original study. Counted in this sample were 40,000 to 55,000 clones; approximately 15% of them appeared once. The top ten clonotypes cover 2.5% to 3% of the sample. V loses 1 base, J loses 0 bases, and the germline ends lie 9 bases apart. Looking up the germline V gene yields CDR1 MGHRA and CDR2 YSYEKL. Spanning cysteine to phenylalanine, the CDR3 consists of 15 amino acids. The read is trimmed to its CDR3 DNA, 45 bases read in frame from base 1.

Concerning this clone itself: Its recognized antigen is unknown. A much larger clone lies one base from this, so it may be a read error. Additional DNA sequences in this sample encode the identical CDR3.

The study at large found these results: TCR beta diversity was reported as significantly higher in malignant tumors than in benign nodules, in both blood and tumor samples.

No patient had received any treatment before thyroid surgery. Using T-cell receptor beta sequencing, the researchers looked back retrospectively at clinical samples from patients, gathered between about 2011 and 2018. The sequencing input was blood. The sequence derives from a female donor with papillary thyroid cancer or a benign thyroid nodule (not recorded which). Some clones in this sample may be carry-over from other donors' samples. Recombination joined TRBV4-1 with TRBJ1-1; the D gene assignment is ambiguous. The CDR3 reads as follows: CASSQGSDLNTEAFF. The nucleotide sequence reads TGCGCCAGCAGCCAAGGATCTGACCTGAACACTGAAGCTTTCTTT.